Given below is one T cell receptor beta chain in context. Its cognate antigen is unknown. TCRdb used MiXCR to reprocess the reads, holding one entry per CDR3 protein. The table includes a few hundred thousand distinct CDR3 sequences, 15% to 20% detected once. The CDR3 covers 14 residues. The V gene's germline CDR1 is SEHNR and CDR2 FQNEAQ (reference sequence). V lost 8 bases and J lost 7; bases outside the gene matches: 10. These data originate in a study of T cell repertoires in cytomegalovirus infection. Study overall: CMV infection together with matching HLA type was indicated by public TCR beta signatures. Regarding the study as a whole: Adding up the frequency of public TCR beta families identified people who carried CMV plus the relevant HLA.

The sequence was collected from a human donor in good health (CMV status not recorded). Some clones in this sample may be carry-over from other donors' samples. Sequencing was done on a sample of PBMCs. The chain links TRBV7-9 to TRBJ2-5; TRBD2 aligns across 10 bases. DNA for the CDR3: TGTGCCAGCGTACCCCTAGCGGGGGTGGTGACCCAGTACTTC. Translated: CASVPLAGVVTQYF.